Shown below are 27 T cell receptor beta chains from a single sample sequenced in a study of blood T cell repertoires in COVID-19. The repertoire was sequenced with immunoSEQ multiplex PCR; TCRdb's copy has only in-frame clones and lacks some. The repertoire holds 250,000 to 400,000 clones, with roughly 85% as singletons. Sequencing was performed on PBMCs or T cells enriched from blood (not recorded which). Source of these receptors: a woman in her 30s who had been exposed to COVID-19.

The rearrangement joins TRBV5-5 to TRBJ2-1; D unclear. Trimming stripped 3 bases from V and 5 bases from J, with 9 bases between. CDR1 and CDR2 (germline): SGHKS, YYEKEE (reference sequence). This CDR3 has 13 residues. The chain's CDR3 is CASSWILNNEQFF. The CDR3, as DNA: TGTGCCAGCAGCTGGATACTAAACAATGAGCAGTTCTTC.

This chain joins TRBV19 and TRBJ1-2; TRBD1 is a possible D gene (5 bases). From germline, CDR1 is LNHDA and CDR2 SQIVND (reference sequence). CDR3 size: 18 residues. The V gene lost 5 bases and the J gene lost 2 bases, with 24 bases spanning the gap. The CDR3 is CASSASGLTVGRNYGYTF. The CDR3 DNA follows: TGTGCCAGTAGTGCGTCAGGGCTGACGGTCGGTAGGAACTATGGCTACACCTTC.

The V and J genes are TRBV15 and TRBJ2-1; TRBD1 might be the D (6 bases). The ends were cut back, 3 bases at V and 4 bases at J, with 16 bases in the middle. The CDR3 extends over 16 amino acids. The germline gives CDR1 LNHNV, CDR2 YYDKDF (reference sequence). This CDR3 reads CATSRGSTGTYNEQFF. CDR3 DNA sequence: TGTGCCACCAGCAGGGGCTCAACAGGGACATACAATGAGCAGTTCTTC.

The chain recombines TRBV19 with TRBJ1-3; D perhaps matches TRBD1 (6 bases). From germline, CDR1 is LNHDA and CDR2 SQIVND (reference sequence). V was clipped by 7 bases and J by 0 bases, with 16 bases between them. The CDR3 sequence is 16 residues long. The CDR3 DNA is TGTGCCAGTAACTTACGAGGGGGTTTCTCTGGAAACACCATATATTTT. It codes for CASNLRGGFSGNTIYF.

V and J are TRBV5-8 and TRBJ1-1; D is perhaps TRBD1 (5 bases). CDR1 SGHTS and CDR2 YDEGEE come from the germline V gene. Trimming shortened V by 1 base and J by 1 base, and 11 bases separated the two germline ends. The CDR3 length is 15 residues. The DNA for the CDR3 is TGTGCCAGCAGCTTGTATGCGACAGCGAACACTGAAGCTTTCTTT. This codes for CASSLYATANTEAFF.

This clone was observed a handful of times. This chain connects TRBV4-3 to TRBJ2-1, with D tentatively TRBD2 (6 bases). CDR3 length: 17 amino acids. The V gene lost 0 bases and the J gene lost 7 bases, with 19 bases spanning the gap. CDR1 is LGHNA and CDR2 is YSLEER in the germline V gene. The CDR3 loop is CASSQDWGVGHGNEQFF. The CDR3 DNA sequence: TGCGCCAGCAGCCAAGATTGGGGGGTGGGCCACGGGAATGAGCAGTTCTTC.

The count of this clone is one. The rearrangement links TRBV27 to TRBJ2-7, with 8 bases identical to TRBD2. The V gene's germline CDR1 is MNHEY and CDR2 SMNVEV (reference sequence). Trimming cost V 2 bases and J 4 bases; bases outside gene matches: 4. The CDR3 is 14 amino acids. CDR3 DNA sequence: TGTGCCAGCAGTTTAAAGGTAGCGGGATACGAGCAGTACTTC. Residues: CASSLKVAGYEQYF.

The J gene is TRBJ1-6, the V gene TRBV5-1, with D unclear. V dropped 1 base and J dropped 6 bases, with 11 bases sitting between them. The length of the CDR3 is 15 residues. Germline V CDR1 and CDR2: SGHRS, YFSETQ. DNA of the CDR3: TGCGCCAGCAGCTTGACCTCCTCCGGTAATTCACCCCTCCACTTT. Amino acid sequence: CASSLTSSGNSPLHF. The full variable domain, its missing parts supplied by reference TRBV5-1 and TRBJ1-6, is KAGVTQTPRYLIKTRGQQVTLSCSPISGHRSVSWYQQTPGQGLQFLFEYFSETQRNKGNFPGRFSGRQFSNSRSEMNVSTLELGDSALYLCASSLTSSGNSPLHFGNGTRLTVT.

This clone was picked up a small number of times. This rearrangement joins TRBV4-1 to TRBJ1-5; no definite D call. This CDR3 is built from 15 residues. Trimming took off 0 bases at V and 5 bases at J, with 11 bases between the two ends. Germline lookup yields CDR1 MGHRA and CDR2 YSYEKL. The CDR3 region has the DNA TGCGCCAGCAGCCAAGAAAGAAGAAACTATCAGCCCCAGCATTTT. Its protein product is CASSQERRNYQPQHF.

The chain combines TRBV7-8 with TRBJ2-5, with TRBD2 matching over 8 bases. CDR3 length: 19 amino acids. V gave up 8 bases and J gave up 3 bases; unmatched junction bases: 23. Germline values: CDR1 SGHVS, CDR2 FQNEAQ. Here the CDR3 DNA reads TGTGCCAGCTCAGCTTCTTTCGGTACTAGCGGAGTATGGGAAGAGACCCAGTACTTC. Amino acids: CASSASFGTSGVWEETQYF. Looking up the rest from reference TRBV7-8 and TRBJ2-5 gives the full variable domain: GAGVSQSPRYKVAKRGQDVALRCDPISGHVSLFWYQQALGQGPEFLTYFQNEAQLDKSGLPSDRFFAERPEGSVSTLKIQRTQQEDSAVYLCASSASFGTSGVWEETQYFGPGTRLLVL.

This chain links TRBV6-1 with TRBJ1-6, with 8 bases aligning to TRBD1. The CDR3 loop spans 15 amino acids. Germline CDR1 reads MNHNS; CDR2 reads SASEGT. The V and J ends lost 2 bases and 9 bases, in that order; junction bases with no gene match: 6. CDR3 DNA sequence: TGTGCCAGCAGTGAATACAGGGGGGGAGGTTCACCCCTCCACTTT. Amino acids: CASSEYRGGGSPLHF.

This chain connects TRBV5-4 to TRBJ2-1; D perhaps matches TRBD2 (6 bases). Trimming removed 2 bases at V and 0 bases at J, with 9 bases between. Germline V CDR1 and CDR2: SGHNT, YYREEE (reference sequence). This CDR3 spans 15 amino acids. The CDR3 reads CASSLEGLSYNEQFF. The CDR3 DNA is TGTGCCAGCAGCTTAGAGGGACTCTCCTACAATGAGCAGTTCTTC.

The rearrangement joins TRBV7-9 to TRBJ1-2; D is ambiguous. Germline V gene data show CDR1 as SEHNR and CDR2 as FQNEAQ (reference sequence). V shed 3 bases and J shed 7 bases, with 9 bases lying between them. The length of the CDR3 is 12 residues. The DNA of the CDR3 is TGTGCCAGCAGCTTTATGGCGGCTGGCTACACCTTC. It codes for CASSFMAAGYTF.

The rearrangement uses TRBV4-1 and TRBJ2-3, with 7 bases that match TRBD2. This CDR3 contains 15 residues. Germline CDR1 MGHRA, CDR2 YSYEKL. V shed 0 bases and J 5 bases; nucleotides not matched to a gene: 5. CDR3 loop: CASSQDFTGGDTQYF. The CDR3 DNA sequence: TGCGCCAGCAGCCAAGATTTCACGGGGGGAGATACGCAGTATTTT.

This chain uses TRBV6-1 with TRBJ2-7; TRBD1 might be the D (5 bases). Germline V gene data show CDR1 as MNHNS and CDR2 as SASEGT. V was shortened by 3 bases and J by 2 bases, with 14 bases between the two germline ends. CDR3 length equals 15 residues. CDR3 sequence (DNA): TGTGCCAGCAGTGATTCAGGGTCCAAGCCCTACGAGCAGTACTTC. This gives the protein CASSDSGSKPYEQYF.

This sequence joins TRBV3-1 (or the pseudogene TRBV3-2) and TRBJ1-2, with 7 positions matching TRBD1. The V gene end was trimmed by 5 bases and the J gene end by 4 bases; junction bases not matched to a gene: 7. The germline V gene has CDR1 LGHDT and CDR2 YNNKEL (reference sequence). The CDR3 extends over 14 amino acids. CDR3 nucleotide sequence: TGTGCCAGCAGCATATCGACAGGGTCCTATGGCTACACCTTC. This codes for CASSISTGSYGYTF.

The rearrangement joins TRBV28 to TRBJ1-5, with D possibly being TRBD1 (5 bases). The CDR3 runs 13 residues. With 1 base removed from V and 9 bases from J, the gap between germline ends came to 10 bases. Germline V CDR1 and CDR2: MDHEN, SYDVKM. CDR3 in DNA: TGTGCCAGCAGTTTATTGGGGAGGGGGCCCCAGCATTTT. Residues: CASSLLGRGPQHF. The full variable domain, rest sourced from reference TRBV28 and TRBJ1-5, is DVKVTQSSRYLVKRTGEKVFLECVQDMDHENMFWYRQDPGLGLRLIYFSYDVKMKEKGDIPEGYSVSREKKERFSLILESASTNQTSMYLCASSLLGRGPQHFGDGTRLSIL.

The CDR3: CASSIGQGENSPLHF. Here the CDR3 DNA reads TGTGCCAGTAGTATCGGACAGGGGGAAAATTCACCCCTCCACTTT. V is TRBV19 and J is TRBJ1-6, with 10 bases lining up with TRBD1. The germline V gene encodes CDR1 LNHDA and CDR2 SQIVND (reference sequence). The V segment lost 3 bases and the J segment 7 bases; nucleotides outside the gene matches: 3. CDR3 length equals 15 residues.

The CDR3 bases are TGCAGCGTTACCGGGACAGGGACTAGCGAGCAGTACTTC. This encodes CSVTGTGTSEQYF. This chain links TRBV29-1 with TRBJ2-7; D is possibly TRBD1 (9 bases). CDR1 is SQVTM and CDR2 is ANQGSEA in the germline V gene. V dropped 5 bases and J dropped 6 bases, with 17 bases sitting between them. The CDR3 covers 13 residues.

The chain has TRBV7-9 and TRBJ1-6, with D uncertain. V lost 1 base to trimming and J lost 8 bases, with 9 bases between them. The CDR3 runs 14 residues. Germline CDR1 reads SEHNR; CDR2 reads FQNEAQ (reference sequence). For the CDR3, the DNA is TGTGCCAGCAGCTTAGACAATGGTTATTCACCCCTCCACTTT. It codes for CASSLDNGYSPLHF.

This clone was seen a few times. CDR3 DNA sequence: TGTGCCAGTGGGACAGACTATAATTCACCCCTCCACTTT. Its translation is CASGTDYNSPLHF. V and J are TRBV2 and TRBJ1-6, with 7 bases fitting TRBD1. Germline CDR1 SNHLY, CDR2 FYNNEI. Germline trimming cut 9 bases from V and 3 bases from J; bases unmatched to any gene: 2. The CDR3 sequence is 13 residues long.

The chain uses TRBV5-1 and TRBJ2-2; possible D gene TRBD1, 5 bases. The CDR3 totals 14 residues. Germline V lookup: CDR1 SGHRS, CDR2 YFSETQ. V was trimmed by 2 bases and J by 0 bases, leaving 5 bases between them. The CDR3 region is CASSLQANTGELFF. The CDR3 DNA reads as TGCGCCAGCAGCTTACAGGCGAACACCGGGGAGCTGTTTTTT.

This chain joins TRBV10-3 and TRBJ1-1; D is possibly TRBD1 (6 bases). V dropped 4 bases and J dropped 4 bases, with 10 bases sitting between them. The V gene's germline CDR1 is ENHRY and CDR2 SYGVKD. CDR3 size: 13 residues. The CDR3 loop is CAISAGVGTEAFF. Here the CDR3 DNA reads TGTGCCATCAGTGCAGGGGTGGGCACTGAAGCTTTCTTT.

The chain is built from TRBV6-1 and TRBJ2-5; D may be TRBD2 (5 bases). Germline CDR1 MNHNS, CDR2 SASEGT. The CDR3 spans 17 residues. Between the trimmed V and J ends, which lost 2 bases and 5 bases, there was a span of 21 bases. This chain's CDR3 is CASSERDRAEGYETQYF. The CDR3 DNA reads TGTGCCAGCAGTGAACGGGATCGGGCCGAGGGTTACGAGACCCAGTACTTC.

This clone was detected a few times. The gene calls are TRBV28 and TRBJ2-1, with D possibly TRBD1 on 5 matching bases. This CDR3 is 13 amino acids long. The V gene lost 3 bases and the J gene lost 8 bases, with 11 bases spanning the gap. The germline gives CDR1 MDHEN, CDR2 SYDVKM. The CDR3 region is CASSLLRVDEQFF. CDR3 nucleotide sequence: TGTGCCAGCAGTTTGCTCAGGGTTGATGAGCAGTTCTTC.

This clone was picked up a small number of times. The chain links TRBV2 to TRBJ2-7; TRBD2 matches at 12 bases. The ends lost 6 bases at V and 0 bases at J; junction bases unmatched: 3. Germline CDR1 SNHLY, CDR2 FYNNEI. The CDR3 runs to 15 residues. The CDR3 is CASRPGLAGSYEQYF. CDR3 coding DNA: TGTGCCAGCAGACCGGGACTAGCGGGCTCCTACGAGCAGTACTTC.

The chain carries TRBV9 and TRBJ2-1, with TRBD1 as a possible D gene (5 bases). Trimming stripped 4 bases from V and 2 bases from J, with 19 bases between. The germline gives CDR1 SGDLS, CDR2 YYNGEE. The CDR3 extends over 17 amino acids. CDR3 bases: TGTGCCAGCAGCCCCAATAACGGGCAGACAGCCTACAATGAGCAGTTCTTC. Amino acid sequence: CASSPNNGQTAYNEQFF.